The rows below give T cell receptor beta chains drawn from one sample of a study of T cell responses to AZD1222 COVID-19 vaccine. Profiled with immunoSEQ multiplex PCR; TCRdb holds only in-frame clones, not every one. Here the sample spans more than 75,000 clones, about four fifths being singletons. The specimen was peripheral blood, collected 28 days after the second AZD1222 dose. Receptor source: an adult who received the AZD1222 COVID-19 vaccine. Each CDR3 is given with its conserved first and last residue.

j_call: TRBJ2-3; v_call: TRBV9; cdr3_aa: CASSVKGAGDTQYF
j_call: TRBJ1-5; v_call: TRBV27; cdr3_aa: CASSLLTPRVGNQPQHF
j_call: TRBJ2-1; v_call: TRBV4-3; cdr3_aa: CASSQGDRGTYNEQFF
j_call: TRBJ2-5; v_call: TRBV11-2; cdr3_aa: CASSLVAGGPGFVTQYF
j_call: TRBJ2-7; v_call: TRBV5-6; cdr3_aa: CASSLLAVYRGSYEQYF
j_call: TRBJ2-1; v_call: TRBV5-3; cdr3_aa: CARMLGPYNEQFF
j_call: TRBJ2-1; v_call: TRBV5-4; cdr3_aa: CASSSLQAGARGYNEQFF
j_call: TRBJ1-2; v_call: TRBV7-2; cdr3_aa: CASSLAEGPEANYGYTF
j_call: TRBJ1-1; v_call: TRBV24-1; cdr3_aa: CATSGGSFTEAFF
j_call: TRBJ2-3; v_call: TRBV3-1/TRBV3-2; cdr3_aa: CASTQGTADWVDTQYF
j_call: TRBJ1-2; v_call: TRBV7-2; cdr3_aa: CASSRRGQGSGYTF
j_call: TRBJ2-1; v_call: TRBV28; cdr3_aa: CASSTDSYNEQFF
j_call: TRBJ2-1; v_call: TRBV9; cdr3_aa: CASSVEQSPVNEQFF
j_call: TRBJ1-5; v_call: TRBV16; cdr3_aa: CASSQGVFQPQHF